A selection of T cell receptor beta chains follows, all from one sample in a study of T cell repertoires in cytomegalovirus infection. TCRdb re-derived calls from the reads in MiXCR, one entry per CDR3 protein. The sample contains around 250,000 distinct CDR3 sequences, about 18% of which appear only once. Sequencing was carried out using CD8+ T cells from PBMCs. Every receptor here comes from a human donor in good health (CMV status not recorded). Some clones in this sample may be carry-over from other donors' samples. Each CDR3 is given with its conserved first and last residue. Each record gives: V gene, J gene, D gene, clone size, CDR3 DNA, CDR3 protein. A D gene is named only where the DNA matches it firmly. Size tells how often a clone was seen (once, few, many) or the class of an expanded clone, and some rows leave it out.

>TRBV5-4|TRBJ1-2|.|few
TGTGCCAGCAGCTTGTACAGCTCTAACTATGGCTACACCTTC
CASSLYSSNYGYTF
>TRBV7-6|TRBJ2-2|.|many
TGTGCCAGCAGTCCTGGACCAAACGGGGAGCTGTTTTTT
CASSPGPNGELFF
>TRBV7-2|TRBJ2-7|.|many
TGTGCCAGCAGCTTAGTCGGATCGGGCGAGCAGTACTTC
CASSLVGSGEQYF
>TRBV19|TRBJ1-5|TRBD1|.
TGTGCCAGTTCGGAGGGGACAGGGGCCACTCAGCCCCAGCATTTT
CASSEGTGATQPQHF
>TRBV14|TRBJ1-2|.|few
TGTGCCAGCAGCCAAGGGGGGGCCTCCCCGGCTGGCTACACCTTC
CASSQGGASPAGYTF
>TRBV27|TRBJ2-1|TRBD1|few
TGTGCCAGCATGATACAGGGGGTCCTTTACAATGAGCAGTTCTTC
CASMIQGVLYNEQFF
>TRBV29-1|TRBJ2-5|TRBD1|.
TGCAGCGTTGAAGAAGTGGCAGGGGGTCCAAGAGGGACCCAGTACTTC
CSVEEVAGGPRGTQYF
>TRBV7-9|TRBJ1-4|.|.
TGTGCCAGCAGCTTCGGCCTCGGCGGGACTAATGAAAAACTGTTTTTT
CASSFGLGGTNEKLFF
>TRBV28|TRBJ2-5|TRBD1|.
TGTGCCAGCAGCCGTGACAGGGTGGAGACCCAGTACTTC
CASSRDRVETQYF
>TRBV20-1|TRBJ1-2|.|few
TGCAGTGCTCCCAGAGCGGCAGGCTACACCTTC
CSAPRAAGYTF
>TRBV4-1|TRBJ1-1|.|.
TGCGCCAGCAGCCAACCTTCCGACATGAACACTGAAGCTTTCTTT
CASSQPSDMNTEAFF
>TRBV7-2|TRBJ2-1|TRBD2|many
TGTGCCAGCAGCTTAAGTGGACTAGAAGGAAATGAGCAGTTCTTC
CASSLSGLEGNEQFF
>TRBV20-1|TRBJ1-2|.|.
TGCAGTGCTCATTCCCAGGACGGATGCTATGGCTACACCTTC
CSAHSQDGCYGYTF
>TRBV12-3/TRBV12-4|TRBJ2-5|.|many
TGTGCCAGCAGTCCAGACTACCAAGAGACCCAGTACTTC
CASSPDYQETQYF
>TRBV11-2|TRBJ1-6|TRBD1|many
TGTGCCAGCAGCTTAGGCGGAGGGGGCCCACCCCTCCACTTT
CASSLGGGGPPLHF
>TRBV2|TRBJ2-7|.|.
TGTGCCAGCAGTCGACGCCCACTAGTGACGAGCTCCTACGAGCAGTACTTC
CASSRRPLVTSSYEQYF
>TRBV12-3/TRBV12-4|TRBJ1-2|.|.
TGTGCCAGCAGTCCTAGGGGGTTGGACTATGGCTACACCTTC
CASSPRGLDYGYTF
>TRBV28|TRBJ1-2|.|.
TGTGCCAGCAGTTCCCCAAAAGGGTCGCGGAGATGGGGCTACACCTTC
CASSSPKGSRRWGYTF
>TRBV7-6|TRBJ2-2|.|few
TGTGCCAGCAGCCCCTCCGGGTACACCGGGGAGCTGTTTTTT
CASSPSGYTGELFF
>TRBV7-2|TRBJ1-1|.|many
TGTGCCAGCAGCTTATGGGGGGAAGGTTTTCAGAACACTGAAGCTTTCTTT
CASSLWGEGFQNTEAFF
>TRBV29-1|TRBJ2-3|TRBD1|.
TGCAGCGTTGAAGCCCGCAGGGGGCGCGAAGATACGCAGTATTTT
CSVEARRGREDTQYF
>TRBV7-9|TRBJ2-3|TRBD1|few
TGTGCCAGCAGCTTAAGGACAGGGGCCCCAGATACGCAGTATTTT
CASSLRTGAPDTQYF
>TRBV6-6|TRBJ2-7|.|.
TGTGCCAGCAGCGCGGGGACTGTTGGATTTTGGTACGAGCAGTACTTC
CASSAGTVGFWYEQYF
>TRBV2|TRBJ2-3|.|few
TGTGCCAGCAGGGGGTTACGAGGGGCCCACCGGTTAGATACGCAGTATTTT
CASRGLRGAHRLDTQYF
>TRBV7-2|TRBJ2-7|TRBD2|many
TGTGCCAGCAGCTATAGCGGGGGGGCCTACGAGCAGTACTTC
CASSYSGGAYEQYF
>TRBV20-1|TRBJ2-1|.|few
TGCAGTGCTAGAGATGGCCACGGGGGCCTTTTCTACAATGAGCAGTTCTTC
CSARDGHGGLFYNEQFF
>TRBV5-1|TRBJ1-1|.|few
TGCGCCAGCAGCTTGGTTGGGGTGAGGAACACTGAAGCTTTCTTT
CASSLVGVRNTEAFF
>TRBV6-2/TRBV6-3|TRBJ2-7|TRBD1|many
TGTGCCAGCAGTTCCTGGACAGGGGACTCCTACGAGCAGTACTTC
CASSSWTGDSYEQYF
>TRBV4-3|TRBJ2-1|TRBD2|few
TGCGCCAGCGGCGACACTAGCGGGGGGTACAATGAGCAGTTCTTC
CASGDTSGGYNEQFF
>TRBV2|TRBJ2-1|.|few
TGTGCCACCATCTTCGGGGGAAGCTCCTACAATGAGCAGTTCTTC
CATIFGGSSYNEQFF
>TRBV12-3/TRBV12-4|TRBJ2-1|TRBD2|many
TGTGCCAGCAGTCCGCGGGGGAGGTCCTACAATGAGCAGTTCTTC
CASSPRGRSYNEQFF